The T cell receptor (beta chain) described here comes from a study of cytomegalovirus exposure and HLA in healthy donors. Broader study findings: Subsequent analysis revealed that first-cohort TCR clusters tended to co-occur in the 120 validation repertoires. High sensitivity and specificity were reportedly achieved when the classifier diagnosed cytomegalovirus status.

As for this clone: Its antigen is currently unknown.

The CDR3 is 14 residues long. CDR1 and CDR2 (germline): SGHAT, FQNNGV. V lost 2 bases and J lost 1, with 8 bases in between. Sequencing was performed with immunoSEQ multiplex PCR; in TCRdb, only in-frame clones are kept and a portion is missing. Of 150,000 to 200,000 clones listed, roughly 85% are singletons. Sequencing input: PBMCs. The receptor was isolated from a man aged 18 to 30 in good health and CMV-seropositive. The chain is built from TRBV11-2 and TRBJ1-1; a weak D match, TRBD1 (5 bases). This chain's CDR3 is CASSLYQGNTEAFF. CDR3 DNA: TGTGCCAGCAGCTTATACCAGGGGAACACTGAAGCTTTCTTT.